The 5 T cell receptor beta chains below all came from one sample that was sequenced in a study of blood T cells in healthy people across ages (dated by TCRdb to the mid-2010s). Libraries were prepared through 5' RACE. The data were produced on an Illumina HiSeq 2500. A second PCR of about 7 to 12 cycles was run with a J-beta primer mix and a sample-barcoded 5' primer. TCRdb's own reprocessing of the public reads used fastp at Q25 and MiXCR and kept productive beta chains. Duplicate CDR3 protein sequences are folded into a single record with the most common DNA and genes. The sample table holds about 1.5 million distinct CDR3 sequences, of which around 42% were seen once. The top ten clones comprise 6.5% to 10% of the sample. The sample comprised blood. Every receptor here comes from a young woman in good health.

This chain joins TRBV9 and TRBJ2-1; no definite D call. There are 14 residues in the CDR3. Germline lookup yields CDR1 SGDLS and CDR2 YYNGEE. Trimming shortened V by 4 bases and J by 8 bases, and 16 bases separated the two germline ends. In DNA, the CDR3 is TGTGCCAGCAGCCCGACGGGCCCGCCGGATGAGCAGTTCTTC. It encodes CASSPTGPPDEQFF.

This clonotype was detected once. The CDR3 spells CASSPGGRQRQETQYF. CDR3 coding DNA: TGTGCCAGCAGCCCTGGGGGTAGGCAGAGACAAGAGACCCAGTACTTC. V usage is TRBV12-3 or TRBV12-4 and J usage is TRBJ2-7, with D tentatively TRBD1 or TRBD2 (5 bases each). The DNA end is more similar to TRBJ2-5, so the J call may be wrong. This CDR3 has 16 residues.

The chain links TRBV4-1 to TRBJ2-5, with D possibly called TRBD1 or TRBD2 (5 bases each). The germline gives CDR1 MGHRA, CDR2 YSYEKL. V lost 5 bases and J 0 bases, leaving 19 bases between the germline ends. The length of the CDR3 is 17 residues. The CDR3 DNA is TGCGCCAGCAGCAGCCCCCCATGGGACCGGAACCAAGAGACCCAGTACTTC. Its translation: CASSSPPWDRNQETQYF.

This rearrangement joins TRBV29-1 to TRBJ2-3, with 7 bases lining up with TRBD2. Germline V gene sequence: CDR1 SQVTM, CDR2 ANQGSEA. V shed 1 base and J 1 base; nucleotides not matched to a gene: 5. The CDR3 is made up of 15 amino acids. DNA of the CDR3: TGCAGCGTTGAAGCGGGGGGAGGGGGCACAGATACGCAGTATTTT. It codes for CSVEAGGGGTDTQYF.

The chain couples TRBV2 to TRBJ1-1; 7 positions agree with TRBD1. Germline V CDR1 and CDR2: SNHLY, FYNNEI. Trimming took 6 bases from V and 4 from J; bases not matched to a gene: 5. CDR3 size: 13 residues. CDR3 amino acids: CASSPRGSTEAFF. For the CDR3, the DNA is TGTGCCAGCAGCCCCAGGGGGTCCACTGAAGCTTTCTTT.